The rows below give T cell receptor beta chains drawn from one sample of a study of blood T cell repertoires in COVID-19. Produced via immunoSEQ multiplex PCR; TCRdb's table is partial and in-frame only. The sample records roughly 130,000 clones, approximately 83% being singletons. The material sequenced was peripheral blood. These receptors all come from a woman of 80 years or more with acute or convalescent COVID-19. Each CDR3 is given with its conserved first and last residue. Fields, in order: D gene, J gene, clone size, V gene, CDR3 protein, CDR3 DNA. D genes are given only for firm matches. Some rows mark clone size as missing; the rest say once, few, many or name a class of expanded clone.

>TRBD1|TRBJ2-7|NA|TRBV18
CASSPWDRVRLEQYF
TGTGCCAGCTCACCCTGGGACAGGGTAAGGCTCGAGCAGTACTTC
>NA|TRBJ2-7|NA|TRBV6-5
CASGTRGEYF
TGTGCCAGCGGGACAAGGGGAGAGTACTTC
>NA|TRBJ1-1|NA|TRBV13
CASSLEGRGNTEAFF
TGTGCCAGCAGCTTAGAAGGGAGAGGGAACACTGAAGCTTTCTTT
>TRBD2|TRBJ2-3|NA|TRBV5-6
CASSTGLAGGRLGTQYF
TGTGCCAGCAGCACAGGACTAGCGGGGGGGCGGTTAGGTACGCAGTATTTT
>TRBD1|TRBJ1-6|NA|TRBV4-1
CASSQVRGGAYNSPLHF
TGCGCCAGCAGCCAAGTTAGAGGGGGCGCCTATAATTCACCCCTCCACTTT
>NA|TRBJ1-2|NA|TRBV27
CASSFTSSYGYTF
TGTGCCAGCAGTTTCACGAGTTCCTATGGCTACACCTTC
>TRBD1|TRBJ2-1|once|TRBV7-3
CASSLGTDNEQFF
TGTGCCAGCAGCCTAGGGACAGACAATGAGCAGTTCTTC
>NA|TRBJ1-2|few|TRBV19
CASMGRDLQRGYTF
TGTGCCAGTATGGGGCGAGACCTACAGAGAGGCTACACCTTC
>NA|TRBJ2-7|NA|TRBV7-2
CASSLAGRIGEQYF
TGTGCCAGCAGCTTAGCGGGGAGGATAGGCGAGCAGTACTTC
>NA|TRBJ2-2|NA|TRBV3-1/TRBV3-2
CASMRPNTGELFF
TGTGCCAGCATGCGGCCGAACACCGGGGAGCTGTTTTTT
>TRBD1|TRBJ2-7|NA|TRBV19
CASSIRLGQSSYEQYF
TGTGCCAGTAGTATAAGATTGGGACAGAGCTCCTACGAGCAGTACTTC
>TRBD1|TRBJ1-1|NA|TRBV2
CASSTGQGKNTEAFF
TGTGCCAGCAGTACCGGACAGGGAAAGAACACTGAAGCTTTCTTT
>NA|TRBJ2-7|NA|TRBV6-5
CASKSSRTGRDEQYF
TGTGCCAGCAAATCCTCCAGGACAGGGAGGGACGAGCAGTACTTC
>NA|TRBJ2-7|NA|TRBV2
CASSEISRGLYEQYF
TGTGCCAGCAGTGAGATATCGAGAGGACTCTACGAGCAGTACTTC
>NA|TRBJ1-6|NA|TRBV4-3
CASSQDGRIQNSPLHF
TGCGCCAGCAGCCAAGATGGCAGGATCCAAAATTCACCCCTCCACTTT
>TRBD2|TRBJ2-1|NA|TRBV3-1/TRBV3-2
CASRQRGESNEQFF
TGTGCCAGCAGGCAGCGGGGGGAAAGTAATGAGCAGTTCTTC
>TRBD2|TRBJ2-3|NA|TRBV9
CASSAPGLAGGPTDTQYF
TGTGCCAGCAGCGCGCCGGGACTAGCGGGGGGGCCCACAGATACGCAGTATTTT
>TRBD1|TRBJ2-1|NA|TRBV7-3
CASSPWTGVNNEQFF
TGTGCCAGCAGCCCATGGACAGGAGTAAACAATGAGCAGTTCTTC
>TRBD1|TRBJ2-7|few|TRBV6-5
CASSYSGQNYEQYF
TGTGCCAGCAGTTACTCGGGACAGAACTACGAGCAGTACTTC
>NA|TRBJ1-4|once|TRBV19
CASSQQSEKLFF
TGTGCCAGTAGCCAACAAAGTGAAAAACTGTTTTTT
>NA|TRBJ2-3|NA|TRBV2
CASKDGDTDTQYF
TGTGCCAGCAAAGACGGGGACACAGATACGCAGTATTTT
>NA|TRBJ2-2|once|TRBV5-1
CASSRVGPGELFF
TGCGCCAGCAGCCGGGTGGGTCCCGGGGAGCTGTTTTTT
>NA|TRBJ1-5|once|TRBV6-6
CASTRADQPQHF
TGTGCCAGCACCAGGGCAGATCAGCCCCAGCATTTT
>TRBD1|TRBJ1-2|NA|TRBV19
CASRTGERNGYTF
TGTGCCAGCCGGACAGGAGAACGTAATGGCTACACCTTC
>NA|TRBJ2-5|NA|TRBV19
CASSRTGGETQYF
TGTGCCAGTAGTAGGACAGGAGGGGAGACCCAGTACTTC
>NA|TRBJ2-2|NA|TRBV9
CASSTSPGDGELFF
TGTGCCAGCAGCACCTCCCCAGGGGACGGGGAGCTGTTTTTT
>TRBD1|TRBJ1-2|NA|TRBV12-3/TRBV12-4
CASSWGTGIRYTF
TGTGCCAGCAGTTGGGGGACAGGGATTCGGTACACCTTC
>NA|TRBJ1-4|NA|TRBV18
CASSPPTDEKLFF
TGTGCCAGCTCACCACCGACAGACGAAAAACTGTTTTTT